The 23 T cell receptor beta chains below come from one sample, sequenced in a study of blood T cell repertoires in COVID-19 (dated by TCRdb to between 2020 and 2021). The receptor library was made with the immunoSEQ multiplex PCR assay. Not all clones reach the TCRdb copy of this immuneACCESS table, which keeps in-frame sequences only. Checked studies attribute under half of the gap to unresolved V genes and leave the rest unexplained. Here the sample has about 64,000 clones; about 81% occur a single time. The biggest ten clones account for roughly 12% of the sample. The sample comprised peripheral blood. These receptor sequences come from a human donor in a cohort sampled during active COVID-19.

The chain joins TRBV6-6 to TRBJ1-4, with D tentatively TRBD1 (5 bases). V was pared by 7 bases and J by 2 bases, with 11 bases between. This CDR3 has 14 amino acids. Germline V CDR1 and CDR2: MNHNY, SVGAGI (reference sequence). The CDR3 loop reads CASTTRGTNEKLFF. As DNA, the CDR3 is TGTGCCAGCACGACCCGGGGGACTAATGAAAAACTGTTTTTT.

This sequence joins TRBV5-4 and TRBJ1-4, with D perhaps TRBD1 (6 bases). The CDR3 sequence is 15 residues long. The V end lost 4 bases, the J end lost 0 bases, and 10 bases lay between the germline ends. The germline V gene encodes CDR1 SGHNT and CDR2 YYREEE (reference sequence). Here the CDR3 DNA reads TGTGCCAGCAGCGACCGGACAGCAACTAATGAAAAACTGTTTTTT. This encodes CASSDRTATNEKLFF.

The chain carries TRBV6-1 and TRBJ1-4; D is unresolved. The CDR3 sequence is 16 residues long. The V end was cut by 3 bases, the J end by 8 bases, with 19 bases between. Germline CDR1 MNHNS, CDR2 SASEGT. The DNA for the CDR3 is TGTGCCAGCAGTGACCGCCCTCGTAACAGTAGGGAAAAACTGTTTTTT. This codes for CASSDRPRNSREKLFF.

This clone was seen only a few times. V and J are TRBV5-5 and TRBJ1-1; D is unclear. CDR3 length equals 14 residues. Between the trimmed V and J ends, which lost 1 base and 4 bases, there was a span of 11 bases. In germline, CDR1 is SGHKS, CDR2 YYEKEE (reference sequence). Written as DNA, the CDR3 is TGTGCCAGCAGCTTGTCCACGGGGTTCACTGAAGCTTTCTTT. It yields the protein CASSLSTGFTEAFF.

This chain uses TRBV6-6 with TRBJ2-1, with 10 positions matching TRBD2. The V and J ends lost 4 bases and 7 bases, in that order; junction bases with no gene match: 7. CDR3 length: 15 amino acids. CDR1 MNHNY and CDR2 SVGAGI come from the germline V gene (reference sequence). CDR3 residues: CASSSRTSGSNEQFF. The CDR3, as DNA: TGTGCCAGCAGTTCCCGGACTAGCGGTTCTAATGAGCAGTTCTTC.

The chain's CDR3 is CASSYSDRGLDEQYV. As DNA, the CDR3 is TGTGCCAGCAGTTACTCCGACAGGGGGCTTGACGAGCAGTACGTC. The chain couples TRBV6-6 to TRBJ2-7, with 10 bases matching TRBD1. This CDR3 spans 15 amino acids. Germline values: CDR1 MNHNY, CDR2 SVGAGI (reference sequence). Trimming cost V 0 bases and J 5 bases; bases outside gene matches: 4.

The CDR3 is CASSLRTSLYGYTF. The CDR3 DNA sequence: TGTGCCAGCAGCCTCAGGACAAGCCTCTATGGCTACACCTTC. V gene TRBV7-9 combines with J gene TRBJ1-2; D may be TRBD1 (5 bases). V lost 5 bases and J lost 4, with 14 bases in between. From germline, CDR1 is SEHNR and CDR2 FQNEAQ (reference sequence). The CDR3 is made up of 14 amino acids.

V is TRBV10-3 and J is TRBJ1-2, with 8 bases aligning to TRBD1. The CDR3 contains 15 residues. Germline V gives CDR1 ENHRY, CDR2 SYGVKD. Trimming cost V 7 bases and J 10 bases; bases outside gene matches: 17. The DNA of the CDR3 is TGTGCCATCACCTCCCGACAGGGGACTATGGAGGACTACACCTTC. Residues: CAITSRQGTMEDYTF.

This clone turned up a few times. CDR3 sequence: CASSQDEAGELFF. Written as DNA, the CDR3 is TGTGCCAGCAGCCAAGATGAGGCCGGGGAGCTGTTTTTT. The chain has TRBV14 and TRBJ2-2; D is uncertain. The CDR3 sequence is 13 residues long. Trimming cost V 0 bases and J 6 bases, with 5 bases left between them. Per the germline V gene, CDR1 is SGHDN and CDR2 is FVKESK. Supplemented by reference TRBV14 and TRBJ2-2, the full variable domain reads EAGVTQFPSHSVIEKGQTVTLRCDPISGHDNLYWYRRVMGKEIKFLLHFVKESKQDESGMPNNRFLAERTGGTYSTLKVQPAELEDSGVYFCASSQDEAGELFFGEGSRLTVL.

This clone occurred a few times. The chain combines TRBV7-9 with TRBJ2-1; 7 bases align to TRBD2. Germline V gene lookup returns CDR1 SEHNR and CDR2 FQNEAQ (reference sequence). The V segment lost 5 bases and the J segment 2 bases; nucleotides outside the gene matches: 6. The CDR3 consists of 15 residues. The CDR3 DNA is TGTGCCAGCAGCGCCGGACTAGTTGCCTACAATGAGCAGTTCTTC. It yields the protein CASSAGLVAYNEQFF.

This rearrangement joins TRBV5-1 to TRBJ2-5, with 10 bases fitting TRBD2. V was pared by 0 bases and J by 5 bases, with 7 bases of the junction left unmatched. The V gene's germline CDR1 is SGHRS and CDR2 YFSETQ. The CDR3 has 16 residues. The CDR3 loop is CASSLEPSGGWETQYF. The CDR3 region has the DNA TGCGCCAGCAGCTTGGAACCTAGCGGGGGCTGGGAGACCCAGTACTTC.

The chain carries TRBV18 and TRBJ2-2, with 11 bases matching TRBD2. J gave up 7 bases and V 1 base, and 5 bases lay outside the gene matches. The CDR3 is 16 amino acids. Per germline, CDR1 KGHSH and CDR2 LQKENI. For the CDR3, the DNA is TGTGCCAGCTCACCACGACTAGCGGGGAGGATCGGGGAGCTGTTTTTT. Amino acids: CASSPRLAGRIGELFF.

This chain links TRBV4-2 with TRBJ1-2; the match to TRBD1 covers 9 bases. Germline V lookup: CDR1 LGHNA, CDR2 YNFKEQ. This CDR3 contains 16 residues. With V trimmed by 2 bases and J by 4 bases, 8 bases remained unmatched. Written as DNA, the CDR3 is TGTGCCAGCAGCCAAAGGACCGGGACAGGGCTCTATGGCTACACCTTC. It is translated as CASSQRTGTGLYGYTF.

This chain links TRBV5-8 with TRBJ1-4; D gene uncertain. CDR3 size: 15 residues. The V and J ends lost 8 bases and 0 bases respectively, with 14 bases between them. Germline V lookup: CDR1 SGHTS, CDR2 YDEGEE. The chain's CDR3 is CASTRSWATNEKLFF. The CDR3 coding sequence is TGTGCCAGTACGCGGTCGTGGGCAACTAATGAAAAACTGTTTTTT.

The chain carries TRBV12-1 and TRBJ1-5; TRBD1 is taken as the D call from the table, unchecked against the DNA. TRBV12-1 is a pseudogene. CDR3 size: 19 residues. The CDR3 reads CASSCNRGQHHISNQPQHF. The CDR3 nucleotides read TGTGCCAGCAGTTGCAACCGGGGACAGCACCATATTAGCAATCAGCCCCAGCATTTT.

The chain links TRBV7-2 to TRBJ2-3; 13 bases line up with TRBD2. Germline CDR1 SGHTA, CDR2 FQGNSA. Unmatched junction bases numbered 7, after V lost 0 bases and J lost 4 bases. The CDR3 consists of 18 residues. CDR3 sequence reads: CASSLAIPGLAGSDTQYF. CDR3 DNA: TGTGCCAGCAGCTTAGCGATACCGGGACTAGCGGGGTCAGATACGCAGTATTTT.

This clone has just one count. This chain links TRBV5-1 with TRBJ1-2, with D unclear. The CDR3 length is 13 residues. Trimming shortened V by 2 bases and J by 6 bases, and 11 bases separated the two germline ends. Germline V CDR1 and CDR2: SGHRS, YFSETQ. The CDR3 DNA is TGCGCCAGCAGCTTCCGGGGTTCTGATGGCTACACCTTC. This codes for CASSFRGSDGYTF.

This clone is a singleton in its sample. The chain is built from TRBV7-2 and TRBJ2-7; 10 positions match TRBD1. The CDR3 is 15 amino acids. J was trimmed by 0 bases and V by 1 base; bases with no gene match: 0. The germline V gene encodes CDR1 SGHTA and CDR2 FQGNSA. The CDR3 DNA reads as TGTGCCAGCAGCTTAGGGGACAGGGGCTCCTACGAGCAGTACTTC. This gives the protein CASSLGDRGSYEQYF.

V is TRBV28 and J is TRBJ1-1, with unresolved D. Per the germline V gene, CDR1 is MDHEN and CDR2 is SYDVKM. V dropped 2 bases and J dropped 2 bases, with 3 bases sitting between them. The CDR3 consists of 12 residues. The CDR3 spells CASSLGNTEAFF. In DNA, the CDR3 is TGTGCCAGCAGTTTAGGCAACACTGAAGCTTTCTTT.

CDR3: CASSLGRGENQPQHF. The CDR3 DNA reads TGTGCCAGCAGCTTAGGACGGGGAGAGAATCAGCCCCAGCATTTT. The V and J genes are TRBV5-6 and TRBJ1-5; the D is unclear. Between the trimmed V and J ends, which lost 2 bases and 4 bases, there was a span of 13 bases. This CDR3 is built from 15 residues. Germline V lookup: CDR1 SGHDT, CDR2 YYEEEE.

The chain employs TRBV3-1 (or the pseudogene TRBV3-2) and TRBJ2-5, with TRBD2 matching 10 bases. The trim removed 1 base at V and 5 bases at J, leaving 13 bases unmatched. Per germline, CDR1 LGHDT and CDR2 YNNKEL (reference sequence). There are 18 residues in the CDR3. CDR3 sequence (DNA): TGTGCCAGCAGCCAAGCCCCACAGCGGGGGGGGCGAGGGGAGACCCAGTACTTC. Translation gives CASSQAPQRGGRGETQYF.

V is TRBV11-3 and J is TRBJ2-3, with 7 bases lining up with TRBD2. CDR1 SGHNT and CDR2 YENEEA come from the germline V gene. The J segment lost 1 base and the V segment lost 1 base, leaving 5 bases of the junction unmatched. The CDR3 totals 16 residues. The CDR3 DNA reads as TGTGCCAGCAGCTTAGGGTCCAGCGGGGGCACAGATACGCAGTATTTT. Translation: CASSLGSSGGTDTQYF.

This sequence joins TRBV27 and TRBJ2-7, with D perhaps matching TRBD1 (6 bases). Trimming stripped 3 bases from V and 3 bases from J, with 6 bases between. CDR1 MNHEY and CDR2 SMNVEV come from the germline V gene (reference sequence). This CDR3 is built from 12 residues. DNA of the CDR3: TGTGCCAGCAGTTTCAGGGGCTACGAGCAGTACTTC. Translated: CASSFRGYEQYF.